This TCR beta chain comes out of a study of response to subunit inactivated influenza vaccine. One entry per CDR3 protein, called by TCRdb with MiXCR from the RT-PCR reads. Of some 500,000 distinct CDR3 sequences listed, roughly 27% are singletons. About this clonotype: The target antigen is unknown.

V was clipped by 5 bases and J by 10 bases, with 14 bases between them. Germline V CDR1 and CDR2: SGHTA, FQGNSA. This CDR3 contains 12 residues. General study points: The authors offered the suggestion that each seasonal influenza vaccination recruits few new T cells.

This chain uses TRBV7-2 with TRBJ1-1; the D gene is possibly TRBD1 (5 bases). Sequencing used CD4+ T cells sorted from PBMCs, obtained 5 days after vaccination. This receptor was taken from a man aged 45-65 years who received an inactivated influenza vaccine. CDR3 sequence: CASSPGGPGAFF. CDR3 coding DNA: TGTGCCAGCAGCCCGGGGGGTCCTGGAGCTTTCTTT.